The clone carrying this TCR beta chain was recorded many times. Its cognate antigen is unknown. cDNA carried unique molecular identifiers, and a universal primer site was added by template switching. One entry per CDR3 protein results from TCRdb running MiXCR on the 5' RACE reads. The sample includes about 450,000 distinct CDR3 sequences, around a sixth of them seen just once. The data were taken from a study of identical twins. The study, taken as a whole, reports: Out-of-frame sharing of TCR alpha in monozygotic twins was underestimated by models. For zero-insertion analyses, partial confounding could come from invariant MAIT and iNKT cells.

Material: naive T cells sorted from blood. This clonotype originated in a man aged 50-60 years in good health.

The CDR3 loop is CASSFLAGDTQYF. The CDR3 nucleotides read TGTGCCAGCAGCTTCCTAGCGGGAGATACGCAGTATTTT. The J gene is TRBJ2-3, the V gene TRBV7-2; 8 bases agree with TRBD2. The ends lost 3 bases at V and 5 bases at J; junction bases unmatched: 1. Germline CDR1 SGHTA, CDR2 FQGNSA. The CDR3 has 13 amino acids.